Presented here are 29 T cell receptor beta chains from one specimen sequenced in a study of cytomegalovirus exposure and HLA in healthy donors. The study ran its PCR with 60 Vbeta and 13 Jbeta primers. Method: immunoSEQ multiplex PCR; TCRdb's copy keeps in-frame clones and lacks some. This sample carries around 120,000 clones, over 70% of them seen once, and the ten largest clones take around 8%. Input material: PBMCs. The source is a female donor in good health and CMV-seropositive.

V is TRBV6-5 and J is TRBJ1-6; 7 nucleotides align to TRBD1. With 4 bases clipped from V and 7 bases from J, the junction kept 1 base outside the gene matches. Germline V gives CDR1 MNHEY, CDR2 SVGAGI. This CDR3 spans 13 amino acids. The CDR3 protein is CASSSGQNSPLHF. In nucleotides, the CDR3 is TGTGCCAGCAGTTCGGGACAGAATTCACCCCTCCACTTT.

V is TRBV2 and J is TRBJ2-7; unclear D gene. The CDR3 length is 13 residues. Germline lookup yields CDR1 SNHLY and CDR2 FYNNEI. Trimming took off 4 bases at V and 7 bases at J, with 14 bases between the two ends. The CDR3 DNA follows: TGTGCCAGCAGTGTCGTGACGGCCGGGGAGCAGTACTTC. Residues: CASSVVTAGEQYF.

The J gene is TRBJ2-1, the V gene TRBV4-2; 12 positions agree with TRBD2. J lost 0 bases, V lost 1 base, and 1 base had no gene match. In germline, CDR1 is LGHNA, CDR2 YNFKEQ. The CDR3 has 17 residues. CDR3 region: CASSQATSGSSYNEQFF. CDR3 nucleotides: TGTGCCAGCAGCCAAGCGACTAGCGGGAGCTCCTACAATGAGCAGTTCTTC.

This clone has more than one count but fewer than ten. This sequence joins TRBV11-3 and TRBJ2-1; 7 bases align to TRBD2. V shed 5 bases and J 13 bases; nucleotides not matched to a gene: 8. Germline V gene lookup returns CDR1 SGHNT and CDR2 YENEEA. CDR3 size: 12 residues. The CDR3 is CASSEGGAEQFF. The CDR3 DNA sequence: TGTGCCAGCAGCGAGGGAGGGGCAGAACAGTTCTTC.

With regard to this clone: Other DNA sequences in this sample translate to the same CDR3. The chain is built from TRBV5-1 and TRBJ1-1; 9 nucleotides match TRBD1. J was trimmed by 3 bases and V by 3 bases; bases with no gene match: 3. The CDR3 contains 14 residues. Germline loops: CDR1 SGHRS, CDR2 YFSETQ. The CDR3 nucleotides are TGCGCCAGCAGCTCGGGACAGGGCTACACTGAAGCTTTCTTT. This gives the protein CASSSGQGYTEAFF.

This sequence joins TRBV2 and TRBJ1-3; D remains unclear. Germline values: CDR1 SNHLY, CDR2 FYNNEI. This CDR3 region has 15 residues. Deletions cut 5 bases from V and 4 bases from J, with 15 bases between. CDR3 sequence reads: CASSPTVGTGNTIYF. CDR3 in DNA: TGTGCCAGCAGTCCAACAGTGGGTACAGGAAACACCATATATTTT.

This chain uses TRBV6-4 with TRBJ2-1, with 14 nucleotides matching TRBD2. The germline V gene encodes CDR1 MRHNA and CDR2 SNTAGT. The V segment lost 6 bases and the J segment 6 bases; nucleotides outside the gene matches: 10. The CDR3 sequence is 17 residues long. The CDR3, as DNA: TGTGCCAGCAGGCCCGGACTAGCGGGGGGCCGGATCAATGAGCAGTTCTTC. Its translation is CASRPGLAGGRINEQFF.

The chain has TRBV29-1 and TRBJ2-3, with TRBD2 identical over 7 bases. J was trimmed by 4 bases and V by 2 bases; bases with no gene match: 6. Germline CDR1 and CDR2: SQVTM and ANQGSEA. This CDR3 is built from 14 residues. CDR3 DNA sequence: TGCAGCGTTGAATGGGGGGGAGTCGCAGATACGCAGTATTTT. This translates into CSVEWGGVADTQYF.

This chain joins TRBV7-8 and TRBJ1-5; no clear D. Germline V gives CDR1 SGHVS, CDR2 FQNEAQ. This CDR3 is 13 amino acids long. Trimming left V 1 base short and J 4 bases short, with 5 bases between. CDR3 in amino acids: CASSLDRNQPQHF. DNA for the CDR3: TGTGCCAGCAGCTTAGATCGGAATCAGCCCCAGCATTTT.

This clone was counted between two and nine times. This chain joins TRBV30 and TRBJ1-1; D is uncertain. Germline loops: CDR1 GTSNPN, CDR2 SVGIG (reference sequence). Trimming pared 6 bases from V and 5 bases from J, leaving 7 bases between. CDR3 length: 10 amino acids. The CDR3 sequence: CACGRTEAFF. The CDR3 region has the DNA TGTGCCTGCGGGAGGACTGAAGCTTTCTTT. Combining the CDR3 with reference TRBV30 and TRBJ1-1 gives the whole variable domain SQTIHQWPATLVQPVGSPLSLECTVEGTSNPNLYWYRQAAGRGLQLLFYSVGIGQISSEVPQNLSASRPQDRQFILSSKKLLLSDSGFYLCACGRTEAFFGQGTRLTVV.

The chain carries TRBV19 and TRBJ1-5, with TRBD1 matching 11 bases. The CDR3 sequence is 17 residues long. The J segment lost 0 bases and the V segment lost 5 bases, leaving 6 bases of the junction unmatched. Germline values: CDR1 LNHDA, CDR2 SQIVND (reference sequence). The CDR3 DNA reads as TGTGCCAGTAGTTCAGGGACAGGGGGAATTAGCAATCAGCCCCAGCATTTT. Translating it yields CASSSGTGGISNQPQHF.

The gene calls are TRBV28 and TRBJ1-2; D might be TRBD1 (6 bases). Trimming pared 4 bases from V and 4 bases from J, leaving 13 bases between. Germline V CDR1 and CDR2: MDHEN, SYDVKM. The CDR3 is made up of 14 amino acids. DNA of the CDR3: TGTGCCAGCAGTTCTCCGGGACACCTCTATGGCTACACCTTC. The encoded protein is CASSSPGHLYGYTF.

The CDR3 here is CASSLAGQGGGYTF. The CDR3 DNA is TGTGCCAGCAGTTTAGCGGGGCAGGGTGGTGGCTACACCTTC. The chain joins TRBV28 to TRBJ1-2, with D maybe TRBD1 (5 bases). Germline CDR1 reads MDHEN; CDR2 reads SYDVKM. The CDR3 loop spans 14 amino acids. The V end was cut by 2 bases, the J end by 7 bases, with 14 bases between.

V is TRBV5-4 and J is TRBJ2-1; 10 nucleotides align to TRBD2. The CDR3 covers 17 residues. Losses at the gene ends were 4 bases for V and 7 bases for J; bases not matched to a gene: 14. Germline V CDR1 and CDR2: SGHNT, YYREEE (reference sequence). CDR3 sequence: CASSTKLTSGRPNEQFF. CDR3 sequence (DNA): TGTGCCAGCAGCACTAAACTGACTAGCGGGCGACCTAATGAGCAGTTCTTC.

CDR3 nucleotides: TGTGCCAGCAGTTTCGTCGAAGAGACCCAGTACTTC. Protein: CASSFVEETQYF. V is TRBV7-8 and J is TRBJ2-5; D is unresolved. From germline, CDR1 is SGHVS and CDR2 FQNEAQ. The CDR3 is made up of 12 amino acids. V gave up 6 bases and J gave up 3 bases, with 8 bases separating them. The full variable domain, in which reference TRBV7-8 and TRBJ2-5 provide the parts outside the CDR3, is GAGVSQSPRYKVAKRGQDVALRCDPISGHVSLFWYQQALGQGPEFLTYFQNEAQLDKSGLPSDRFFAERPEGSVSTLKIQRTQQEDSAVYLCASSFVEETQYFGPGTRLLVL.

This clone appeared a single time. In DNA, the CDR3 is TGTGCCAGCAGTGGGGACAGGGGGCAGGCTCAGCCCCAGCATTTT. As protein: CASSGDRGQAQPQHF. This chain joins TRBV2 and TRBJ1-5; 12 bases fit TRBD1. CDR1 is SNHLY, CDR2 FYNNEI, per germline. The CDR3 length is 15 residues. Trimming cost V 4 bases and J 6 bases; bases outside gene matches: 4.

The genes are TRBV27 and TRBJ1-5; maybe TRBD1 (5 bases). In germline, CDR1 is MNHEY, CDR2 SMNVEV (reference sequence). V was shortened by 2 bases and J by 2 bases, with 10 bases between the two germline ends. This CDR3 contains 15 residues. The CDR3 nucleotides read TGTGCCAGCAGTTTAGCAGGGTGGGGCAATCAGCCCCAGCATTTT. Amino acids: CASSLAGWGNQPQHF.

This clone has a single count. This chain links TRBV15 with TRBJ1-1; 9 bases fit TRBD1. V lost 0 bases, J lost 5 bases, and 7 bases stayed unmatched. Germline V gene data show CDR1 as LNHNV and CDR2 as YYDKDF (reference sequence). The CDR3 totals 16 residues. CDR3 sequence (DNA): TGTGCCACCAGCAGAGACCCGGGACAGGGAAGGACTGAAGCTTTCTTT. Amino acid sequence: CATSRDPGQGRTEAFF.

This clone was seen a few times. The J gene is TRBJ1-1, the V gene TRBV7-9, with a weak D call TRBD1 (5 bases). Germline CDR1 SEHNR, CDR2 FQNEAQ (reference sequence). This CDR3 is built from 15 residues. V lost 3 bases to trimming and J lost 5 bases, with 16 bases between them. Written as DNA, the CDR3 is TGTGCCAGCAGCTTCGTCGACACTGGGGGGACTGAAGCTTTCTTT. Translation: CASSFVDTGGTEAFF.

This chain links TRBV25-1 with TRBJ2-5, with D perhaps TRBD1 (6 bases). This CDR3 region has 15 residues. V was cut by 3 bases and J by 1 base, with 12 bases left in between. Germline lookup yields CDR1 MGHDK and CDR2 SYGVNS. The CDR3 DNA reads as TGTGCCAGCAGTGACAATACAGGGTTCCAAGAGACCCAGTACTTC. Translating gives CASSDNTGFQETQYF.

The rearrangement uses TRBV6-1 and TRBJ1-4; 7 bases are shared with TRBD1. Trimming at V came to 2 bases and at J to 5 bases, leaving 5 bases not matched to a gene. From germline, CDR1 is MNHNS and CDR2 SASEGT. This CDR3 spans 15 amino acids. The CDR3: CASSEMGQHNEKLFF. The DNA of the CDR3 is TGTGCCAGCAGTGAAATGGGACAGCACAATGAAAAACTGTTTTTT.

The genes are TRBV2 and TRBJ1-5; 10 bases match TRBD1. This CDR3 comprises 15 residues. CDR1 is SNHLY and CDR2 is FYNNEI in the germline V gene. With V trimmed by 5 bases and J by 6 bases, 7 bases remained unmatched. CDR3 DNA sequence: TGTGCCAGCAGTTCGACAGGGGGCGCGGGTCAGCCCCAGCATTTT. Translated, it gives CASSSTGGAGQPQHF.

The V and J genes are TRBV2 and TRBJ1-2; tentative D call: TRBD1 (6 bases). Germline CDR1 reads SNHLY; CDR2 reads FYNNEI. Deletions cut 5 bases from V and 3 bases from J, with 10 bases between. This CDR3 spans 13 amino acids. The CDR3 region has the DNA TGTGCCAGCAGTCAACAGGGCTACTATGGCTACACCTTC. Translation gives CASSQQGYYGYTF.

The rearrangement uses TRBV7-9 and TRBJ1-1, with 7 bases identical to TRBD1. J lost 5 bases, V lost 5 bases, and 8 bases had no gene match. This CDR3 has 14 residues. Germline V gene sequence: CDR1 SEHNR, CDR2 FQNEAQ (reference sequence). DNA of the CDR3: TGTGCCAGCAGCGCCCATCAGGGGGGAACTGAAGCTTTCTTT. Protein product: CASSAHQGGTEAFF.

The chain uses TRBV5-4 and TRBJ1-4; the match to TRBD1 covers 10 bases. CDR3 length: 18 residues. CDR1 SGHNT and CDR2 YYREEE come from the germline V gene (reference sequence). The J segment lost 5 bases and the V segment lost 3 bases, leaving 13 bases of the junction unmatched. The CDR3 coding sequence is TGTGCCAGCAGCTCTGGGGGGCTGACAGGGGGCTTAAATGAAAAACTGTTTTTT. This sequence encodes CASSSGGLTGGLNEKLFF.

This CDR3 reads CASSFQGTGELFF. The CDR3 DNA sequence: TGTGCCAGCAGTTTCCAGGGAACCGGGGAGCTGTTTTTT. This chain links TRBV6-5 with TRBJ2-2, with D possibly TRBD1 on 5 matching bases. Germline V gene lookup returns CDR1 MNHEY and CDR2 SVGAGI. V was shortened by 4 bases and J by 5 bases, with 8 bases between the two germline ends. This CDR3 has 13 residues.

The V gene is TRBV7-9, the J gene TRBJ1-1; D is uncertain. V lost 5 bases to trimming and J lost 2 bases, with 12 bases between them. Per germline, CDR1 SEHNR and CDR2 FQNEAQ (reference sequence). The CDR3 is 14 residues long. Here the CDR3 reads CASSPREGNTEAFF. The CDR3 bases are TGTGCCAGCAGCCCCCGGGAGGGAAACACTGAAGCTTTCTTT.

V usage is TRBV5-5 and J usage is TRBJ1-5, with D perhaps matching TRBD1 (6 bases). Per germline, CDR1 SGHKS and CDR2 YYEKEE (reference sequence). The CDR3 is 14 amino acids. Trimming removed 4 bases at V and 9 bases at J, with 17 bases between. In DNA, the CDR3 is TGTGCCAGCAGCCGGGACACCAGGGGAAGGCCCCAGCATTTT. Protein sequence: CASSRDTRGRPQHF.

CDR3 residues: CASSLWDREGQPQHF. The CDR3 nucleotides are TGTGCCAGCAGTTTATGGGACAGGGAGGGTCAGCCCCAGCATTTT. This chain connects TRBV28 to TRBJ1-5; 8 bases fit TRBD1. V trimming: 0 bases; J trimming: 6 bases; junction bases outside the gene matches: 4. Germline-derived CDR1 and CDR2 are MDHEN and SYDVKM. The CDR3 has 15 amino acids.